These 25 T cell receptor beta chains were all obtained from the same sample, sequenced in a study of blood T cell repertoires in COVID-19 (dated by TCRdb to about 2020). The library was built by means of the immunoSEQ multiplex PCR assay. Held by TCRdb, this immuneACCESS table contains in-frame sequences only and omits some clones. Under half of the omission traces to an unresolved V gene where checked; the cause of the rest is unknown. The sample profile shows 200,000 or so clones; under 90% of them were found once. Of the sample, under 15% is held by the ten largest clones. Specimen: peripheral blood. The receptors originated from a man aged 25 to 40 with active or convalescent COVID-19.

The chain joins TRBV3-1 (or the pseudogene TRBV3-2) to TRBJ2-1; the match to TRBD2 covers 10 bases. The V gene's germline CDR1 is LGHDT and CDR2 YNNKEL (reference sequence). The V segment lost 4 bases and the J segment 4 bases; nucleotides outside the gene matches: 4. This CDR3 is 15 amino acids long. As DNA, the CDR3 is TGTGCCAGCAGCCCGTCGGGACTAGCGTACAATGAGCAGTTCTTC. This sequence encodes CASSPSGLAYNEQFF.

This clone turned up a few times. V and J are TRBV4-3 and TRBJ1-3; TRBD1 might be the D (6 bases). CDR1 LGHNA and CDR2 YSLEER come from the germline V gene. The CDR3 has 14 residues. The V and J ends lost 4 bases and 3 bases respectively, with 10 bases between them. The CDR3 here is CASSPGQHGNTIYF. For the CDR3, the DNA is TGCGCCAGCAGCCCCGGACAGCATGGAAACACCATATATTTT.

The chain joins TRBV7-6 to TRBJ2-1, with no clear D. CDR1 and CDR2 from the germline V gene are SGHVS and FNYEAQ. CDR3 length equals 15 residues. The V gene lost 1 base and the J gene lost 0 bases, with 7 bases spanning the gap. In nucleotides, the CDR3 is TGTGCCAGCAGCTTAGTTCTTAGCTCCTACAATGAGCAGTTCTTC. It translates to CASSLVLSSYNEQFF. The full variable domain, completed using reference TRBV7-6 and TRBJ2-1, is GAGVSQSPRYKVTKRGQDVALRCDPISGHVSLYWYRQALGQGPEFLTYFNYEAQQDKSGLPNDRFSAERPEGSISTLTIQRTEQRDSAMYRCASSLVLSSYNEQFFGPGTRLTVL.

This clone was seen only a few times. In DNA form, the CDR3 reads TGTGCCAGCAGCCCAACTGGGACACCTGAAGCTTTCTTT. Translated: CASSPTGTPEAFF. The chain uses TRBV7-2 and TRBJ1-1, with D possibly matching TRBD1 (6 bases). V lost 5 bases to trimming and J lost 6 bases, with 13 bases between them. This CDR3 has 13 amino acids. Germline CDR1 and CDR2: SGHTA and FQGNSA.

The chain combines TRBV7-9 with TRBJ2-6, with 7 bases that match TRBD1. The length of the CDR3 is 15 residues. With V trimmed by 5 bases and J by 10 bases, 11 bases remained unmatched. The germline CDR1 and CDR2 sequences are SEHNR and FQNEAQ (reference sequence). The CDR3 spells CASSPHGQGENVLTF. CDR3 in DNA: TGTGCCAGCAGCCCGCACGGCCAGGGGGAGAACGTCCTGACTTTC.

In its sample, this clone was seen once. This chain links TRBV28 with TRBJ1-5; D gene unclear. The V end lost 9 bases, the J end lost 0 bases, and 24 bases lay between the germline ends. Germline CDR1 is MDHEN and CDR2 is SYDVKM. The CDR3 loop spans 18 amino acids. The CDR3 protein is CASSSAAVVMISNQPQHF. The CDR3 region has the DNA TGTGCCAGTTCGTCGGCGGCGGTGGTCATGATTAGCAATCAGCCCCAGCATTTT.

The chain couples TRBV29-1 to TRBJ2-2; 8 nucleotides align to TRBD1. The CDR3 has 15 amino acids. V was pared by 2 bases and J by 3 bases, with 5 bases of the junction left unmatched. The germline V gene has CDR1 SQVTM and CDR2 ANQGSEA. The chain's CDR3 is CSVESQGVYTGELFF. Written as DNA, the CDR3 is TGCAGCGTTGAATCACAGGGGGTGTACACCGGGGAGCTGTTTTTT.

This chain's CDR3 is CASRRGEAEQYF. Here the CDR3 DNA reads TGTGCCAGCAGGCGAGGGGAGGCCGAGCAGTACTTC. This chain connects TRBV6-6 to TRBJ2-7; tentative D call: TRBD2 (6 bases). Germline-derived CDR1 and CDR2 are MNHNY and SVGAGI (reference sequence). The CDR3 runs to 12 residues. Trimming took 6 bases from V and 6 from J, leaving 12 bases between them.

CDR3 region: CASRASGSLNEQFF. CDR3 nucleotide sequence: TGTGCCAGCAGAGCTAGCGGGAGTCTGAATGAGCAGTTCTTC. The rearrangement links TRBV2 to TRBJ2-1; TRBD2 matches 10 bases. The CDR3 loop spans 14 amino acids. CDR1 is SNHLY, CDR2 FYNNEI, per germline. The V gene end was trimmed by 6 bases and the J gene end by 7 bases; junction bases not matched to a gene: 6. Drawing the rest from reference TRBV2 and TRBJ2-1, the complete variable domain is EPEVTQTPSHQVTQMGQEVILRCVPISNHLYFYWYRQILGQKVEFLVSFYNNEISEKSEIFDDQFSVERPDGSNFTLKIRSTKLEDSAMYFCASRASGSLNEQFFGPGTRLTVL.

The rearrangement links TRBV18 to TRBJ2-3, with D unresolved. This CDR3 is built from 12 residues. Trimming pared 4 bases from V and 11 bases from J, leaving 13 bases between. The germline V gene encodes CDR1 KGHSH and CDR2 LQKENI. The CDR3 protein is CASSLLSFGQYF. CDR3 DNA sequence: TGTGCCAGCTCACTCCTGTCCTTCGGGCAGTATTTT.

In DNA form, the CDR3 reads TGTGCCACCAGTGATGGGACAGGCTGGTTTTATGGCTACACCTTC. Its translation: CATSDGTGWFYGYTF. The chain carries TRBV24-1 and TRBJ1-2, with 8 bases matching TRBD1. CDR1 and CDR2 (germline): KGHDR, SFDVKD. V shed 3 bases and J 5 bases; nucleotides not matched to a gene: 7. This CDR3 contains 15 residues.

The sample holds a few counts of this clone. This chain links TRBV27 with TRBJ1-1, with 7 bases aligning to TRBD1. The CDR3 covers 14 residues. Looked up from germline, CDR1 is MNHEY and CDR2 is SMNVEV (reference sequence). J gave up 4 bases and V 7 bases, and 9 bases lay outside the gene matches. CDR3 bases: TGTGCCAGCATCCCTGACAGGGCTGGCACTGAAGCTTTCTTT. It specifies CASIPDRAGTEAFF.

The chain recombines TRBV27 with TRBJ2-7; D may be TRBD2 (6 bases). V shed 8 bases and J shed 2 bases, with 16 bases lying between them. The CDR3 runs 14 residues. From germline, CDR1 is MNHEY and CDR2 SMNVEV (reference sequence). CDR3 sequence reads: CASLAPGLPYEQYF. The CDR3 DNA reads as TGTGCCAGCCTTGCCCCGGGACTTCCCTACGAGCAGTACTTC.

This chain joins TRBV30 and TRBJ2-7; the D gene is possibly TRBD2 (5 bases). The V gene lost 2 bases and the J gene lost 2 bases, with 10 bases spanning the gap. The CDR3 has 13 residues. Germline loops: CDR1 GTSNPN, CDR2 SVGIG (reference sequence). DNA of the CDR3: TGTGCCTGGAGTCCCGTAGCGCCCTACGAGCAGTACTTC. Encoded protein: CAWSPVAPYEQYF.

This chain uses TRBV3-1 (or the pseudogene TRBV3-2) with TRBJ1-3; unclear D gene. The CDR3 length is 12 residues. V lost 6 bases, J lost 4 bases, and 7 bases lay in between. Germline CDR1 is LGHDT and CDR2 is YNNKEL (reference sequence). The CDR3: CASRGRGNTIYF. As DNA, the CDR3 is TGTGCCAGCAGGGGGAGAGGAAACACCATATATTTT.

This chain links TRBV6-4 with TRBJ1-1; maybe TRBD1 (6 bases). CDR1 and CDR2 from the germline V gene are MRHNA and SNTAGT. This CDR3 has 14 residues. The V end was cut by 6 bases, the J end by 7 bases, with 18 bases between. CDR3 protein: CASSLQGGMDEAFF. For the CDR3, the DNA is TGTGCCAGCAGCTTACAGGGTGGGATGGATGAAGCTTTCTTT.

V and J are TRBV6-6 and TRBJ1-1; D remains unclear. This CDR3 comprises 15 residues. V was clipped by 2 bases and J by 0 bases, with 10 bases between them. The germline V gene encodes CDR1 MNHNY and CDR2 SVGAGI (reference sequence). CDR3 in DNA: TGTGCCAGCAGTTACCCCGATAGCGTGAACACTGAAGCTTTCTTT. It yields the protein CASSYPDSVNTEAFF.

This chain joins TRBV30 and TRBJ1-3; D ambiguous. CDR3 size: 16 residues. Trimming cost V 2 bases and J 0 bases, with 14 bases left between them. Germline loops: CDR1 GTSNPN, CDR2 SVGIG (reference sequence). DNA of the CDR3: TGTGCCTGGAGTTGGGCTACCCGGGGCTCTGGAAACACCATATATTTT. Its translation: CAWSWATRGSGNTIYF.

The chain carries TRBV10-3 and TRBJ1-1; D call uncertain. The V end was cut by 2 bases, the J end by 1 base, with 8 bases between. Germline CDR1 reads ENHRY; CDR2 reads SYGVKD. The CDR3 length is 14 residues. The CDR3 reads CAISEASSNTEAFF. The CDR3 nucleotides read TGTGCCATCAGTGAGGCCAGTTCGAACACTGAAGCTTTCTTT.

The rearrangement uses TRBV4-1 and TRBJ2-7; the match to TRBD1 covers 8 bases. The CDR3 totals 15 residues. V dropped 1 base and J dropped 0; count of bases not matched to a gene: 2. CDR1 is MGHRA, CDR2 YSYEKL, per germline. In DNA form, the CDR3 reads TGCGCCAGCAGCCAAGGGACAGGGCGCTCCTACGAGCAGTACGTC. It yields the protein CASSQGTGRSYEQYV.

This chain joins TRBV7-8 and TRBJ2-1; 9 nucleotides line up with TRBD2. Germline V gives CDR1 SGHVS, CDR2 FQNEAQ. V was pared by 1 base and J by 6 bases, with 4 bases of the junction left unmatched. The CDR3 contains 15 residues. CDR3 bases: TGTGCCAGCAGCTTAGGAGCGGGGGGACTCAATGAGCAGTTCTTC. Its translation is CASSLGAGGLNEQFF.

The rearrangement joins TRBV5-1 to TRBJ2-1; D is perhaps TRBD1 (5 bases). Germline CDR1 SGHRS, CDR2 YFSETQ. The CDR3 has 16 residues. V was pared by 0 bases and J by 0 bases, with 10 bases between. The CDR3 region has the DNA TGCGCCAGCAGCTTGGGGGGCCAGAGCTCCTACAATGAGCAGTTCTTC. Protein product: CASSLGGQSSYNEQFF.

The chain joins TRBV9 to TRBJ2-5; D unclear. Germline CDR1 is SGDLS and CDR2 is YYNGEE. Trimming removed 4 bases from V and 1 base from J, with 11 bases in between. This CDR3 has 14 residues. CDR3 in amino acids: CASSFQAVQETQYF. Here the CDR3 DNA reads TGTGCCAGCAGCTTCCAGGCTGTCCAAGAGACCCAGTACTTC.

This clone was recorded many times. This chain links TRBV4-1 with TRBJ1-5; 8 bases are a match to TRBD1. CDR1 is MGHRA, CDR2 YSYEKL, per germline. V trimming: 0 bases; J trimming: 5 bases; junction bases outside the gene matches: 3. CDR3 size: 15 residues. The chain's CDR3 is CASSQEVTGDQPQHF. CDR3 DNA sequence: TGCGCCAGCAGCCAAGAGGTGACAGGGGATCAGCCCCAGCATTTT.

This sequence joins TRBV10-2 and TRBJ1-1, with 7 bases aligning to TRBD1. Losses at the gene ends were 3 bases for V and 2 bases for J; bases not matched to a gene: 9. Germline V gene lookup returns CDR1 WSHSY and CDR2 SAAADI. The CDR3 is 16 amino acids. CDR3 residues: CASSDPNRQGNTEAFF. The CDR3 coding sequence is TGCGCCAGCAGTGACCCTAACCGACAGGGTAACACTGAAGCTTTCTTT.